Shown below are 21 T cell receptor delta chains from a single sample sequenced in a study of γδ T cells in repeated Plasmodium falciparum infection (dated by TCRdb to about 2021). The library relied on multiplex PCR. Reads for this sample came from an Illumina MiSeq. For TCRdb, the public reads were processed anew by CATT, and duplicate DNA sequences were folded into one row. This sample lists over 90,000 delta-chain clones; over 0.75% were detected once. Together, the top ten hold just under 10% of the sample. For bulk TCR repertoire analysis, Vgamma9/Vdelta2+ and Vdelta2-negative gammadelta T cell populations were flow-sorted out of peripheral blood mononuclear cells. Sequenced: gamma-delta T cells from blood. Every receptor here comes from a pool of human donors (malaria-infected and uninfected, not separated).

In this sample, this clone turned up a few times. A far larger clone is one base from this, pointing to a likely read error. Other nucleotide sequences from this sample produce the same CDR3. The chain carries TRDV1 and TRDJ1; 8 nucleotides line up with TRDD3. Since TCRdb gives no J gene, matching the DNA to germline was used here to assign it. This CDR3 has 19 residues. Germline V lookup: CDR1 TSWWSYY, CDR2 QGS. Here the CDR3 DNA reads TGCGCTCTTAAATTCTACCGAACGGTACTGGGGGCCCGCACGGATAAACTCATCTTT. Translation gives CALKFYRTVLGARTDKLIF.

This clone showed up just a few times. TCRdb has a much larger clone's protein, which differs at residue 10 from the translation of this DNA, likely because of a read error; what is shown is the protein translated from the DNA. The V and J genes are TRDV1 and TRDJ1; 7 bases are shared with TRDD3. Here the J gene was assigned by germline matching of the DNA, as TCRdb has none. Germline CDR1 reads TSWWSYY; CDR2 reads QGS. The V segment lost 2 bases and the J segment 8 bases; nucleotides outside the gene matches: 14. This CDR3 is 16 amino acids long. Here the CDR3 reads CALGESPLGEIGKLIF. In DNA form, the CDR3 reads TGTGCTCTTGGGGAAAGTCCCTTGGGGGAGATAGGGAAACTCATCTTT.

To note about this clone: It is likely a read error: a sequence one base away is far more abundant. Other nucleotide sequences in the sample specify the same CDR3. J is TRDJ1 and V is TRDV2, with 8 bases that match TRDD3. TCRdb offers no J gene call, so here the DNA was matched to germline to obtain one. This CDR3 spans 22 amino acids. Germline-derived CDR1 and CDR2 are GEAIGNYY and EKD. In nucleotides, the CDR3 is TGCGCCTGTGACACCGACGAAGGAAGTCAGAGTACTGGGGGGGCCTACACCGATAAACTCATCTTT. Its translation is CACDTDEGSQSTGGAYTDKLIF.

Regarding this clone: This DNA translates differently at residue 3 from the TCRdb protein, which is that of a much larger clone; a read error is likely, and the protein shown is the DNA's own translation. This chain uses TRDV2 with TRDJ1; TRDD2 might be the D (6 bases). TCRdb does not report a J gene; here it was assigned by matching the DNA to germline references. Germline values: CDR1 GEAIGNYY, CDR2 EKD. The CDR3 consists of 27 residues. For the CDR3, the DNA is TGTGCCCGTGACACCCCCCTTTCCGTCCCTGGGAGAGCTGCGACCTCCGTTCCGTCCTACAGACCCGATAAACTCATCTTT. It encodes CARDTPLSVPGRAATSVPSYRPDKLIF.

This clone was observed a few times. This likely stems from a read error, as it lies one base from a far larger clone. The same CDR3 can be traced to other DNA sequences in this sample. V gene TRDV1 combines with J gene TRDJ1; TRDD2 aligns across 9 bases. Germline CDR1 reads TSWWSYY; CDR2 reads QGS. The CDR3 consists of 21 residues. After removal of 2 bases from V and 1 base from J, the junction contained 20 bases not matched to a gene. This chain's CDR3 is CALGELAFLPPRLGITDKLIF. In nucleotides, the CDR3 is TGTGCTCTTGGGGAATTGGCCTTCCTACCGCCACGGCTGGGGATCACCGATAAACTCATCTTT.

This clone was found a few times. For this DNA, TCRdb reports the protein of a much larger clone, which diverges at residue 14, most likely from a read error; the protein presented here is translated directly from the DNA. The CDR3 region has the DNA TGTGCCTGTGACACCCTTCCTACGGGGGATACGCGCCTTGGGACCGATAAACTCATCTTT. Its protein product is CACDTLPTGDTRLGTDKLIF. This chain links TRDV2 with TRDJ1; 10 bases match TRDD3. The J gene is absent in TCRdb and was assigned here via DNA matching to germline. Germline V lookup: CDR1 GEAIGNYY, CDR2 EKD. CDR3 length equals 20 residues. V shed 0 bases and J 2 bases; nucleotides not matched to a gene: 17.

As regards this clone: The protein TCRdb lists belongs to a much larger clone and differs from this DNA's translation at residue 8, which points to a read error; the protein shown is made from the DNA. The rearrangement links TRDV1 to TRDJ1, with 7 bases fitting TRDD3. Assignment of the J gene here rests on matching the DNA to germline, because TCRdb gives none. The V gene end was trimmed by 5 bases and the J gene end by 0 bases; junction bases not matched to a gene: 6. Germline CDR1 is TSWWSYY and CDR2 is QGS. This CDR3 spans 15 amino acids. The CDR3 region is CALGKLLGNTDKLIF. CDR3 nucleotides: TGTGCTCTTGGGAAGTTACTGGGGAACACCGATAAACTCATCTTT.

This clone was seen a few times. Translating this DNA gives a protein that differs at residue 3 from the TCRdb one, which belongs to a much larger clone; a read error is likely, and the protein shown is this translation. V and J are TRDV2 and TRDJ2; D perhaps matches TRDD3 (6 bases). As TCRdb names no J gene, one was assigned here on the basis of a DNA match to germline. The CDR3 has 14 residues. CDR1 is GEAIGNYY and CDR2 is EKD in the germline V gene. The CDR3 protein is CAYDSLGLTAQLFF. In DNA, the CDR3 is TGTGCCTATGACTCACTGGGTTTGACAGCACAACTCTTCTTT.

In the case of this clone: TCRdb's protein, taken from a much larger clone, differs from this DNA's translation at residue 17, likely owing to a read error; the protein displayed comes from the DNA. This rearrangement joins TRDV1 to TRDJ3, with 10 bases identical to TRDD3. TCRdb carries no J gene annotation; the J gene was assigned here by matching the DNA with germline. The CDR3 covers 25 residues. The V gene end was trimmed by 2 bases and the J gene end by 3 bases; junction bases not matched to a gene: 25. CDR1 is TSWWSYY, CDR2 QGS, per germline. CDR3 in DNA: TGTGCTCTTGGGGAATTCCCACTACGGTCAGATTTACTGGGGGATTCCTTCTGGGACACCCGACAGATGTTTTTC. Protein sequence: CALGEFPLRSDLLGDSFWDTRQMFF.

Details on this clone: The amino acid sequence in TCRdb belongs to a much larger clone and departs from this DNA's translation at residues 13 and 20, likely a sequencing read error; the sequence shown is translated from the DNA. This sequence joins TRDV2 and TRDJ3; 11 bases agree with TRDD3. The CDR3 has 25 amino acids. Germline CDR1 is GEAIGNYY and CDR2 is EKD. CDR3 DNA: TGTGCCTGTGACACCGTTGGGGGATACGTGGGGGCAGGAATATCGAGCTCCTGGGACGCCCGACAGATGTTTTTC. Residues: CACDTVGGYVGAGISSSWDARQMFF.

This clone has at least ten counts. With a far larger clone one base away, a read error is the likely cause. Other DNA sequences in the same sample also yield this CDR3. The chain combines TRDV1 with TRDJ1; 13 nucleotides agree with TRDD3. Germline V CDR1 and CDR2: TSWWSYY, QGS. The V gene end was trimmed by 9 bases and the J gene end by 5 bases; junction bases not matched to a gene: 21. The length of the CDR3 is 19 residues. As DNA, the CDR3 is TGTGCTCTCAATCACAAGGCAAACTGGGGGATACGGCCCACTGATAAACTCATCTTT. It yields the protein CALNHKANWGIRPTDKLIF.

This clone was seen many times. TCRdb's protein, taken from a much larger clone, differs from this DNA's translation at residue 13, likely owing to a read error; the protein displayed comes from the DNA. The chain couples TRAV38-2/DV8 to TRDJ1, with TRDD3 identical over 12 bases. V lost 0 bases and J lost 0; bases outside the gene matches: 27. This CDR3 has 25 amino acids. Germline lookup yields CDR1 TSESDYY and CDR2 QEAYKQQN. In DNA, the CDR3 is TGTGCTTATAGGAGCGTTAACTTCGTCAAAGGCGACCCCCTGGGGGATACGGGGAACACCGATAAACTCATCTTT. Protein: CAYRSVNFVKGDPLGDTGNTDKLIF.

There are a few counts of this clone. The protein TCRdb gives is from a much larger clone and does not agree with this DNA's translation at residue 13, likely a read error; the protein shown here comes from the DNA. V gene TRDV1 combines with J gene TRDJ1, with 10 bases identical to TRDD3. The J gene, not given by TCRdb, was assigned here from a germline match of the nucleotide sequence. The CDR3 runs 16 residues. The V gene's germline CDR1 is TSWWSYY and CDR2 QGS. V shed 4 bases, J shed 10 bases, and the junction held 15 bases outside the gene matches. The CDR3, as DNA: TGTGCTCTTGGGGGCCTCCCGAGGGGGGGGATACGCAGACTCATCTTT. This sequence encodes CALGGLPRGGIRRLIF.

A note on this clone: A far larger clone is just one base off, so this is likely a read error. The same CDR3 arises from other DNA sequences in this sample as well. The chain recombines TRDV2 with TRDJ1; D gene unclear. TCRdb supplies no J gene; here it was assigned by aligning the nucleotide sequence to germline. Germline CDR1 reads GEAIGNYY; CDR2 reads EKD. V was clipped by 1 base and J by 2 bases, with 10 bases between them. The length of the CDR3 is 14 residues. This CDR3 reads CACDTVGATDKLIF. DNA for the CDR3: TGTGCCTGTGACACTGTAGGGGCAACCGATAAACTCATCTTT.

This clone occurred a few times. A read error likely explains why the TCRdb protein, taken from a much larger clone, differs from this DNA's translation at residue 16; the protein shown is translated from the DNA. The gene calls are TRDV1 and TRDJ1; 10 bases agree with TRDD3. As TCRdb names no J gene, one was assigned here on the basis of a DNA match to germline. Per germline, CDR1 TSWWSYY and CDR2 QGS. The ends lost 0 bases at V and 1 base at J; junction bases unmatched: 26. This CDR3 is built from 24 residues. The CDR3 coding sequence is TGTGCTCTTGGGGAACTTCTATTATCTTTTCTAGGACTGGGGGATCCGGGCGGCACCGATAAACTCATCTTT. Its protein product is CALGELLLSFLGLGDPGGTDKLIF.

With respect to this clone: The protein TCRdb lists belongs to a much larger clone and differs from this DNA's translation at residue 3, which points to a read error; the protein shown is made from the DNA. This sequence joins TRDV2 and TRDJ1; 13 bases match TRDD3. TCRdb is silent on the J gene; assignment here came from matching the DNA to germline. The CDR3 is 21 residues long. Germline CDR1 GEAIGNYY, CDR2 EKD. The CDR3 protein is CAYDTVTGGYAERKDTDKLIF. The CDR3 nucleotides read TGTGCCTATGACACCGTTACTGGGGGATACGCCGAGCGGAAGGACACCGATAAACTCATCTTT.

A few counts support this clone. The TCRdb protein comes from a much larger clone and disagrees with this DNA's translation at residue 7, likely due to a read error; the protein given here is derived from the DNA. The chain's CDR3 is CACDTIRGLGTDKLIF. The CDR3 DNA sequence: TGTGCCTGTGACACCATTCGAGGTCTAGGGACCGATAAACTCATCTTT. The chain combines TRDV2 with TRDJ1; D unclear. The J gene, absent from TCRdb, was called here by matching the DNA to germline. This CDR3 has 16 amino acids. Germline V gene lookup returns CDR1 GEAIGNYY and CDR2 EKD. Deletions cut 0 bases from V and 2 bases from J, with 15 bases between.

There are a few counts of this clone. The protein recorded in TCRdb matches a much larger clone and deviates from this DNA's translation at residue 10, suggesting a read error; the protein here is obtained by translating the DNA. This chain links TRDV1 with TRDJ1; maybe TRDD2 (6 bases). V was clipped by 6 bases and J by 0 bases, with 26 bases between them. From germline, CDR1 is TSWWSYY and CDR2 QGS. The CDR3 is 19 residues long. The CDR3 nucleotides are TGTGCTCTTGGATCTTCCTTCCCCGGTCTTCCCGCCCACACCGATAAACTCATCTTT. Amino acid sequence: CALGSSFPGLPAHTDKLIF.

The table lists this clone with many counts. The chain couples TRDV1 to TRDJ1; 13 positions match TRDD3. This CDR3 has 19 residues. Germline-derived CDR1 and CDR2 are TSWWSYY and QGS. Trimming took 2 bases from V and 9 from J; bases not matched to a gene: 18. The CDR3 sequence is CALGEEPRLGDTLGTELIF. The CDR3 DNA sequence: TGTGCTCTTGGGGAAGAGCCTAGACTGGGGGATACGCTGGGGACGGAACTCATCTTT.

This clone was counted between two and nine times. A far larger clone is just one base off, so this is likely a read error. Other DNA sequences within the sample encode an identical CDR3. The J gene is TRDJ1, the V gene TRDV1; 11 nucleotides agree with TRDD3. CDR1 TSWWSYY and CDR2 QGS come from the germline V gene. The CDR3 is 18 amino acids. Unmatched junction bases numbered 16, after V lost 2 bases and J lost 8 bases. The CDR3 region is CALGEGVPLGDTTRKLIF. As DNA, the CDR3 is TGTGCTCTTGGGGAAGGGGTCCCGCTGGGGGATACAACTAGAAAACTCATCTTT.

To note about this clone: TCRdb records a much larger clone's protein for this DNA, with a difference at residue 12 that likely arises from a read error; the protein given is the translation of the DNA. This chain links TRDV1 with TRDJ1, with 8 positions matching TRDD3. There are 18 residues in the CDR3. The J segment lost 0 bases and the V segment lost 4 bases, leaving 13 bases of the junction unmatched. CDR1 TSWWSYY and CDR2 QGS come from the germline V gene. CDR3 coding DNA: TGTGCTCTTGGGGCCATTCCCCTGGGGATACCTCACACCGATAAACTCATCTTT. Its protein is CALGAIPLGIPHTDKLIF.